These 32 T cell receptor beta chains were sequenced from one sample in a study of glioma-infiltrating T cells. Amplification of TCR alpha and beta CDR3 regions from RNA used iRepertoire nested multiplex PCR. A single record per CDR3 protein comes from TCRdb applying MiXCR to the multiplex PCR reads. The sample lists 170,000 or so distinct CDR3 sequences, over 40% occurring once. Source material: glioma tissue, nonneoplastic brain tissue, or PBMCs (not recorded which). The receptors come from a human donor with low-grade glioma or glioblastoma, undergoing nonglioma brain surgery, or in good health (not recorded which).

In its sample, this clonotype was seen many times. This chain uses TRBV7-9 with TRBJ2-7; tentatively, D is TRBD2 (6 bases). V was pared by 9 bases and J by 4 bases, with 13 bases between. The CDR3 sequence is 12 residues long. Germline CDR1 is SEHNR and CDR2 is FQNEAQ (reference sequence). In nucleotides, the CDR3 is TGTGCCAGTGGAGGGGACGGGTACGAGCAGTACTTC. Its translation is CASGGDGYEQYF.

The J gene is TRBJ2-7, the V gene TRBV15; 9 positions match TRBD2. Trimming took 4 bases from V and 4 from J; bases not matched to a gene: 8. This CDR3 comprises 15 residues. Germline lookup yields CDR1 LNHNV and CDR2 YYDKDF (reference sequence). The chain's CDR3 is CATSINSGSVYEQYF. CDR3 nucleotides: TGTGCCACCAGCATAAATAGCGGGAGCGTATACGAGCAGTACTTC.

The CDR3 sequence: CASSFQEGGWDKEQYF. In DNA form, the CDR3 reads TGTGCCAGCAGTTTCCAAGAGGGAGGGTGGGACAAGGAGCAGTACTTC. The chain recombines TRBV6-5 with TRBJ2-7, with a possible D match to TRBD2 (7 bases). The CDR3 runs 16 residues. Trimming removed 4 bases at V and 7 bases at J, with 23 bases between. Germline V gives CDR1 MNHEY, CDR2 SVGAGI.

This clonotype was seen only once. Just one base apart from a much larger clone, this may be a read error. V is TRBV2 and J is TRBJ2-3; 7 bases map to TRBD1. V shed 6 bases and J 3 bases; nucleotides not matched to a gene: 9. Germline CDR1 and CDR2: SNHLY and FYNNEI. CDR3 length: 15 amino acids. The CDR3 coding sequence is TGTGCCAGCAGAGAGGGACAGACCAGAACAGATACGCAGTATTTT. As protein: CASREGQTRTDTQYF.

This clonotype was seen once. CDR3 in DNA: TGTGCCAGTAGACCACTAGCGGGAGGCCAAGAGACCCAGTACTTC. It is translated as CASRPLAGGQETQYF. The chain is built from TRBV19 and TRBJ2-5; 12 nucleotides match TRBD2. The ends lost 6 bases at V and 1 base at J; junction bases unmatched: 3. The CDR3 loop spans 15 amino acids. CDR1 is LNHDA and CDR2 is SQIVND in the germline V gene (reference sequence).

This clonotype was counted a few times. The CDR3 region is CASSLELRDRETQYF. CDR3 sequence (DNA): TGTGCCAGCAGCCTAGAACTGCGGGACCGAGAGACCCAGTACTTC. The chain combines TRBV11-1 with TRBJ2-5; TRBD2 is a possible D gene (6 bases). The CDR3 contains 15 residues. Germline V gene sequence: CDR1 SGHAT, CDR2 FQDESV (reference sequence). Trimming removed 5 bases from V and 4 bases from J, with 17 bases in between.

The rearrangement links TRBV29-1 to TRBJ2-1; possibly TRBD1 or TRBD2 for D (5 bases each). Per germline, CDR1 SQVTM and CDR2 ANQGSEA. CDR3 length: 14 amino acids. Trimming left V 2 bases short and J 8 bases short, with 16 bases between. DNA for the CDR3: TGCAGCGTTGAATCAGGGCGAGAGGGAGATGAGCAGTTCTTC. Its protein product is CSVESGREGDEQFF.

The sample holds many counts of this clonotype. V is TRBV15 and J is TRBJ1-1; the D is unclear. V gave up 0 bases and J gave up 13 bases, with 24 bases separating them. The CDR3 totals 16 residues. CDR1 is LNHNV, CDR2 YYDKDF, per germline (reference sequence). The CDR3 DNA sequence: TGTGCCACCAGCAGAGACGACGGCGGAAACTGGGTGAAGGGTTTCTTT. Its protein is CATSRDDGGNWVKGFF.

To note about this clonotype: A read error may explain this, as a much larger clone is one base away. The chain uses TRBV20-1 and TRBJ2-5; 10 positions agree with TRBD2. This CDR3 spans 18 amino acids. Germline-derived CDR1 and CDR2 are DFQATT and SNEGSKA (reference sequence). Here the CDR3 reads CSTRAQSAYGTSVETQYF. CDR3 sequence (DNA): TGCAGTACTAGAGCACAATCCGCTTACGGGACTAGCGTAGAGACCCAGTACTTC.

The chain uses TRBV7-6 and TRBJ2-2; D gene uncertain. Germline lookup yields CDR1 SGHVS and CDR2 FNYEAQ. The CDR3 has 13 amino acids. With 4 bases removed from V and 6 bases from J, the gap between germline ends came to 9 bases. The CDR3 nucleotides are TGTGCCAGCAGCTCCACCAGTCCCGGGGAGCTGTTTTTT. Translation: CASSSTSPGELFF.

As concerns this clonotype: This may come from a read error, since a much larger clone is one base off. This chain links TRBV7-9 with TRBJ1-1; D gene ambiguous. This CDR3 comprises 15 residues. CDR1 is SEHNR, CDR2 FQNEAQ, per germline (reference sequence). The V and J ends lost 5 bases and 1 base respectively, with 14 bases between them. The CDR3 region has the DNA TGTGCCAGCAGCCCACCCAGGACCACGAACACTGAAGCTTTCTTT. Protein product: CASSPPRTTNTEAFF.

Concerning this clonotype itself: A single base separates this from a much larger clone, so it may be a read error. CDR3 residues: CAGRLPGLSHNEQFF. The DNA for the CDR3 is TGTGCCGGCAGACTACCGGGACTCAGCCACAATGAGCAGTTCTTC. The chain employs TRBV6-1 and TRBJ2-1; tentative D call: TRBD2 (6 bases). Germline lookup yields CDR1 MNHNS and CDR2 SASEGT. CDR3 length equals 15 residues.

Remarks on this clonotype: This sequence may be a read error, since a much larger clone differs from it by one base. The V gene is TRBV28, the J gene TRBJ2-7, with unresolved D. Per germline, CDR1 MDHEN and CDR2 SYDVKM. V lost 1 base and J 4 bases, leaving 8 bases between the germline ends. The CDR3 runs to 13 residues. CDR3 residues: CASSLFGLYEQYF. The CDR3 DNA is TGTGCCAGCAGTTTATTTGGGCTATACGAGCAGTACTTC.

In the case of this clonotype: Being one base from a much bigger clone, this may be a read error. The chain employs TRBV28 and TRBJ2-3; D may be TRBD2 (5 bases). The CDR3 sequence is 12 residues long. Germline CDR1 MDHEN, CDR2 SYDVKM. The CDR3 here is CASGRSTHTQYF. CDR3 DNA: TGTGCCAGCGGGAGAAGCACACATACGCAGTATTTT.

The CDR3 DNA reads as TGTGCCAGCAGCTTAAGGGGGGTTAGCGGGAGCTCACAAGAGACCCAGTACTTC. Translation: CASSLRGVSGSSQETQYF. The chain recombines TRBV11-2 with TRBJ2-5; TRBD2 matches at 9 bases. The junction had 12 bases not matched to a gene; V was cut back by 2 bases and J by 2 bases. The CDR3 contains 18 residues. Germline CDR1 reads SGHAT; CDR2 reads FQNNGV.

Notes on this clonotype: At one end the junction does not follow the germline gene, possibly because of a read error. V usage is TRBV2 and J usage is TRBJ2-3; no reliable D call. This CDR3 contains 14 residues. Germline lookup yields CDR1 SNHLY and CDR2 FYNNEI. The CDR3 DNA is TGTGCAAGCAGTACGAATAGGTGGGGTGATACGCAGTATTTT. Its translation is CASSTNRWGDTQYF.

A few counts support this clonotype. The rearrangement links TRBV2 to TRBJ2-6, with D hard to call. CDR1 and CDR2 from the germline V gene are SNHLY and FYNNEI. This CDR3 is 15 amino acids long. Trimming shortened V by 4 bases and J by 0 bases, and 7 bases separated the two germline ends. The CDR3 region is CASSVGSSGANVLTF. DNA of the CDR3: TGTGCCAGCAGTGTCGGCAGCTCTGGGGCCAACGTCCTGACTTTC.

In this sample, this clonotype turned up a few times. V is TRBV12-3 or TRBV12-4 and J is TRBJ2-7, with D perhaps TRBD2 (5 bases). CDR3 length: 15 amino acids. V was cut by 5 bases and J by 1 base, with 15 bases left in between. The CDR3, as DNA: TGTGCCAGCAGTCGATCCGGGGTTCTGTCCTACGAGCAGTACTTC. Translating gives CASSRSGVLSYEQYF.

As concerns this clonotype: A read error is possible here, since a much larger clone lies one base away. The chain uses TRBV10-3 and TRBJ2-3; 7 bases match TRBD2. The CDR3 spans 14 residues. The V gene end was trimmed by 6 bases and the J gene end by 5 bases; junction bases not matched to a gene: 8. Germline V gene lookup returns CDR1 ENHRY and CDR2 SYGVKD. CDR3 loop: CAIRLSGGGDTQYF. DNA for the CDR3: TGTGCCATCAGGCTATCGGGAGGTGGAGATACGCAGTATTTT.

As concerns this clonotype: A much larger clonotype is one base distant, so this may be a read error. In DNA, the CDR3 is TGTGCCAGCAGTCCTTCGATTAATGAAAGACTGTTTTTT. As protein: CASSPSINERLFF. The chain links TRBV6-1 to TRBJ1-4; D is undetermined. Germline V CDR1 and CDR2: MNHNS, SASEGT. This CDR3 has 13 amino acids.

As for this clonotype: A much larger clone is a single base away; this may be a read error. The V call is TRBV28, the J call TRBJ2-1; D unclear. From germline, CDR1 is MDHEN and CDR2 SYDVKM. The CDR3 has 16 residues. CDR3 bases: TGTGCCAGAAGTTTAAGGGCGGACCACTCCTACAATGAGCAGTTCTTC. Translating it yields CARSLRADHSYNEQFF.

This clonotype was seen a few times. The V gene is TRBV12-3 or TRBV12-4, the J gene TRBJ1-2; 8 nucleotides align to TRBD1. CDR3 length equals 14 residues. With 4 bases clipped from V and 3 bases from J, the junction kept 4 bases outside the gene matches. CDR3 sequence (DNA): TGTGCCAGCAGTTCCGGGACAGGTGACTATGGCTACACCTTC. Amino acids: CASSSGTGDYGYTF.

In the case of this clonotype: This may come from a read error, since a much larger clone is one base off. V gene TRBV20-1 combines with J gene TRBJ1-5; maybe TRBD1 (6 bases). The CDR3 contains 14 residues. Germline V gives CDR1 DFQATT, CDR2 SNEGSKA (reference sequence). In DNA form, the CDR3 reads TGCAGTGCTAGAGAGGGGACACGCAATAAGCCCCAGCATTTT. The encoded protein is CSAREGTRNKPQHF.

This clonotype was counted a few times. This sequence joins TRBV19 and TRBJ2-1; weak D call: TRBD2 (6 bases). This CDR3 comprises 14 residues. The V end lost 10 bases, the J end lost 5 bases, and 18 bases lay between the germline ends. Per the germline V gene, CDR1 is LNHDA and CDR2 is SQIVND (reference sequence). The chain's CDR3 is CAISRLGENNEQFF. CDR3 DNA: TGTGCCATCTCTCGACTAGGAGAAAACAATGAGCAGTTCTTC.

CDR3 in DNA: TGTGCCAGTAGTCCCCAACGGGGTTTCGAGCAGTACTTC. Amino acids: CASSPQRGFEQYF. The genes are TRBV19 and TRBJ2-7; a possible D gene is TRBD2 (5 bases). The ends were cut back, 5 bases at V and 6 bases at J, with 14 bases in the middle. The length of the CDR3 is 13 residues. In germline, CDR1 is LNHDA, CDR2 SQIVND (reference sequence).

This clonotype was recorded at least ten times. The chain combines TRBV20-1 with TRBJ1-3, with 7 bases matching TRBD1. The CDR3 covers 13 residues. Germline values: CDR1 DFQATT, CDR2 SNEGSKA (reference sequence). V was clipped by 6 bases and J by 4 bases; unmatched bases: 6. The CDR3 nucleotides are TGCAGTGCGAGGGGGACAGCGGGAAACACCATATATTTT. This gives the protein CSARGTAGNTIYF.

This chain connects TRBV3-1 to TRBJ2-1; D is perhaps TRBD1 (6 bases). V was shortened by 5 bases and J by 7 bases, with 9 bases between the two germline ends. The CDR3 consists of 12 residues. CDR1 and CDR2 from the germline V gene are LGHDT and YNNKEL (reference sequence). The CDR3: CASSVTGNEQFF. The CDR3 bases are TGTGCCAGCAGCGTCACAGGGAATGAGCAGTTCTTC.

The rearrangement links TRBV3-1 to TRBJ2-3; D is possibly TRBD2 (5 bases). This CDR3 spans 15 amino acids. V lost 9 bases to trimming and J lost 12 bases, with 28 bases between them. Germline CDR1 reads LGHDT; CDR2 reads YNNKEL (reference sequence). CDR3 DNA sequence: TGTGCCAGAAGCGACGTGAGGGAGACCCAAGAGACCCAGTATTTT. Its protein is CARSDVRETQETQYF.

This clonotype was observed at least ten times. The V call is TRBV6-1, the J call TRBJ2-4; no firm D call. The CDR3 consists of 11 residues. Trimming removed 6 bases at V and 11 bases at J, with 11 bases between. The germline V gene has CDR1 MNHNS and CDR2 SASEGT. The CDR3 region is CASSPGQVQYF. The CDR3 nucleotides read TGTGCCAGCAGCCCCGGGCAGGTTCAGTACTTC.

Comment on this clonotype: Being one base from a much bigger clone, this may be a read error. This chain links TRBV28 with TRBJ2-5; 10 bases match TRBD2. Losses at the gene ends were 7 bases for V and 6 bases for J; bases not matched to a gene: 8. Per germline, CDR1 MDHEN and CDR2 SYDVKM. This CDR3 is 14 amino acids long. This CDR3 reads CASTASGGAKTQYF. The CDR3 DNA reads as TGTGCCAGCACGGCGAGCGGGGGGGCAAAGACCCAGTACTTC.

This clonotype was seen at least ten times. The V call is TRBV28, the J call TRBJ2-3, with 10 positions matching TRBD2. CDR3 length: 14 residues. The germline CDR1 and CDR2 sequences are MDHEN and SYDVKM. The V and J ends lost 7 bases and 5 bases, in that order; junction bases with no gene match: 6. CDR3 DNA sequence: TGTGCCAGCACCGGAGGACTAGCGGAAGATACGCAGTATTTT. Residues: CASTGGLAEDTQYF.

This clonotype was recorded many times. J is TRBJ2-3 and V is TRBV2, with D perhaps TRBD1 (6 bases). Germline V gene sequence: CDR1 SNHLY, CDR2 FYNNEI. CDR3 length equals 15 residues. Trimming took 7 bases from V and 0 from J, leaving 14 bases between them. CDR3 sequence (DNA): TGTGCCAGCATCTCCGGGACACCCAGCACAGATACGCAGTATTTT. Residues: CASISGTPSTDTQYF.